The present entry profiles one T cell receptor beta chain with its context. The sample is drawn from a study of shared clonotypes between healthy human individuals. This table comes from immunoSEQ multiplex PCR, and its TCRdb copy is limited to in-frame clones, with some not included. The sample contains 800,000 or so clones, about 97% of which appear only once. In the naive CD8 group, cells lacked CD45RO and were positively selected for CCR7, so terminally differentiated effector memory CD45RA+ cells were left out. This CDR3 spans 15 amino acids. The germline V gene encodes CDR1 SQVTM and CDR2 ANQGSEA. Trimming removed 1 base at V and 2 bases at J, with 15 bases between.

The origin of this receptor is a man aged 25 to 45 in good health. This chain connects TRBV29-1 to TRBJ2-7, with D possibly TRBD1 on 6 matching bases. The specimen was naive CD8+ T cells sorted from blood. The CDR3 reads CSVEALGHETYEQYF. The CDR3 nucleotides read TGCAGCGTTGAAGCTTTGGGACACGAAACCTACGAGCAGTACTTC.